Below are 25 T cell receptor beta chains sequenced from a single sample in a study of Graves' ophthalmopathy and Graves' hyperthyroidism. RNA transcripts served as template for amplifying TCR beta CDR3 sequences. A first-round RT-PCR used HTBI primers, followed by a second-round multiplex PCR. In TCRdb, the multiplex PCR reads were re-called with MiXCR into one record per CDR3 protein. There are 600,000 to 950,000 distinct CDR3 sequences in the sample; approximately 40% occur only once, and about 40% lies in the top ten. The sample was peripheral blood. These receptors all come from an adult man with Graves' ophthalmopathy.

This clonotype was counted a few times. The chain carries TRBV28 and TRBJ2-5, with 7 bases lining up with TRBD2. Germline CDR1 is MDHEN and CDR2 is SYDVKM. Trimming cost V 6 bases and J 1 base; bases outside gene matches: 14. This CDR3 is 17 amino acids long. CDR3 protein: CASRRDYPTTRQETQYF. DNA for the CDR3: TGTGCCAGCAGGCGGGACTACCCGACGACGCGCCAAGAGACCCAGTACTTC.

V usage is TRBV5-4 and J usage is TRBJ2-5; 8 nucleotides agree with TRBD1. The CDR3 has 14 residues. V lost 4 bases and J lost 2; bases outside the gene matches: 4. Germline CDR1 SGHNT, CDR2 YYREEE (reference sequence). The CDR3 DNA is TGTGCCAGCAGCCCCAGGGGGCGGCAAGAGACCCAGTACTTC. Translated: CASSPRGRQETQYF.

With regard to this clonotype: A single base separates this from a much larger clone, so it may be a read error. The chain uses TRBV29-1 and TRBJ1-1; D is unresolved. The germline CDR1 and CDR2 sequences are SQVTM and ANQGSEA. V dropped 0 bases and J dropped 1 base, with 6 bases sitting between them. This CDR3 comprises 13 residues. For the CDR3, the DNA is TGCAGCGTTGAAGATTTTCAGAACACTGAAGCTTTCTTT. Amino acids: CSVEDFQNTEAFF.

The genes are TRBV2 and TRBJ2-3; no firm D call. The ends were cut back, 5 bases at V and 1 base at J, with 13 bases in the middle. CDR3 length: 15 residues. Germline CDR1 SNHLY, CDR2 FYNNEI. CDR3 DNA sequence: TGTGCCAGCAGTAGACCGGGCCAAGGCACAGATACGCAGTATTTT. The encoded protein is CASSRPGQGTDTQYF.

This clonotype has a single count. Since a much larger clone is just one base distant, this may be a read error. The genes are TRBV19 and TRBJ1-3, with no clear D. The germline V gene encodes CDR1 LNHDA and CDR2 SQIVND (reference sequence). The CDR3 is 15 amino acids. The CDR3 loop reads CAGSTTWEAGNTIYF. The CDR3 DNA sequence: TGTGCCGGTAGTACTACGTGGGAAGCTGGAAACACCATATATTTT.

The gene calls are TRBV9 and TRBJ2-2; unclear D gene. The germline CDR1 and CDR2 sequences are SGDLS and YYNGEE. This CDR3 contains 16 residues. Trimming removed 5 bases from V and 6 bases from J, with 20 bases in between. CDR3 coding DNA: TGTGCCAGCAGTACCCATAGCCACTTACTGGCCGGGGAGCTGTTTTTT. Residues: CASSTHSHLLAGELFF.

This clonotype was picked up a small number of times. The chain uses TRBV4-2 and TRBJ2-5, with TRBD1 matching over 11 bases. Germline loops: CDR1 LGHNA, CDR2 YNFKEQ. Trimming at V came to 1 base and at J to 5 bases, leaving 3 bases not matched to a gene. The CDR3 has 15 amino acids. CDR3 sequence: CASSQGTGGDETQYF. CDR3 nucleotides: TGTGCCAGCAGCCAAGGGACAGGGGGCGATGAGACCCAGTACTTC.

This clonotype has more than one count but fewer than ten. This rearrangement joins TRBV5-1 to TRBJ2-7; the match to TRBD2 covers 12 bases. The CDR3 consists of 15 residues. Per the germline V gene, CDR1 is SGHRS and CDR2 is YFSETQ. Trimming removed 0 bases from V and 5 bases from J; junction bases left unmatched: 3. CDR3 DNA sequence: TGCGCCAGCAGCTTGGGACTAGCGGGAGTGAACGAGCAGTACTTC. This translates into CASSLGLAGVNEQYF.

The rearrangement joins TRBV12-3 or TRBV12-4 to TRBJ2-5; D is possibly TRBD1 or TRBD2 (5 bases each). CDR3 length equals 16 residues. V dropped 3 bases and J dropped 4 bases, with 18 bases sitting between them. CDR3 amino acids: CASSFTGWGRRETQYF. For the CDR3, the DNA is TGTGCCAGCAGTTTCACGGGATGGGGACGTCGAGAGACCCAGTACTTC.

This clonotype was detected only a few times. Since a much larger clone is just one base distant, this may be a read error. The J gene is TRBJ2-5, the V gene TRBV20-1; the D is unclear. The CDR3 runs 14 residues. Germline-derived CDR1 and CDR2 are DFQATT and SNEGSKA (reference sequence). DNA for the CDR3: TGCAGTGCTGGAGAAGTGGGGTGGGCAGAGACCCAGTACTTC. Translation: CSAGEVGWAETQYF.

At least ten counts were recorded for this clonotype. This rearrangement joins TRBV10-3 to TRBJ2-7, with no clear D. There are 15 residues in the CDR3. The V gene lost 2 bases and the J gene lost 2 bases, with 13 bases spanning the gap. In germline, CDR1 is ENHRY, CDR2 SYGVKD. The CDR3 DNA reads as TGTGCCATCAGTGAGCAAGTCCAACGCCCCTACGAGCAGTACTTC. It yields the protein CAISEQVQRPYEQYF.

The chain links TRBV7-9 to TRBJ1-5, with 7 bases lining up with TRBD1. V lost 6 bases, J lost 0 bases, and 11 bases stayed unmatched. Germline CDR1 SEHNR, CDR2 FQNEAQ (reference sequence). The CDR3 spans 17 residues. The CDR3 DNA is TGTGCCAGCAGTCTTCAGGGGGGGGTAGATAGCAATCAGCCCCAGCATTTT. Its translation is CASSLQGGVDSNQPQHF. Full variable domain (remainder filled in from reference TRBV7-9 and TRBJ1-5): DTGVSQNPRHKITKRGQNVTFRCDPISEHNRLYWYRQTLGQGPEFLTYFQNEAQLEKSRLLSDRFSAERPKGSFSTLEIQRTEQGDSAMYLCASSLQGGVDSNQPQHFGDGTRLSIL.

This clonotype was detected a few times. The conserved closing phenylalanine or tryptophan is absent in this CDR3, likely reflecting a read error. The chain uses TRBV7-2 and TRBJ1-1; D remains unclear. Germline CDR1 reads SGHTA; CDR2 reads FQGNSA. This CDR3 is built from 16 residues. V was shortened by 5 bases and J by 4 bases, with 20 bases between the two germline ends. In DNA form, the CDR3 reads TGTGCCAGCAGCCGATCCCGACACGCAGGTAGCACTGAAGCTTTCTCT. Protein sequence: CASSRSRHAGSTEAFS.

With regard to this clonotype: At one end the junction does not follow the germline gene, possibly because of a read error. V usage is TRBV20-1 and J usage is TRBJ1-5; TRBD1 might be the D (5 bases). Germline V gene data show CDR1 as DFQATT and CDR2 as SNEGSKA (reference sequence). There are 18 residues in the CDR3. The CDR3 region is CSAKSQVRDLYSYQPQHF. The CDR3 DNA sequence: TGCAGTGCCAAGTCACAGGTCCGAGATTTATATAGCTATCAGCCCCAGCATTTT.

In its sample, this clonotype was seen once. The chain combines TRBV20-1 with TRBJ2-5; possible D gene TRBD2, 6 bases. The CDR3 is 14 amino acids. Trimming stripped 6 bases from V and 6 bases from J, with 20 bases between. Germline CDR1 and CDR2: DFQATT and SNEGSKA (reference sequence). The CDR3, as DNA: TGCAGTGCCCAGTGGGCCGGGGGAAAGAAGACCCAGTACTTC. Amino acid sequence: CSAQWAGGKKTQYF.

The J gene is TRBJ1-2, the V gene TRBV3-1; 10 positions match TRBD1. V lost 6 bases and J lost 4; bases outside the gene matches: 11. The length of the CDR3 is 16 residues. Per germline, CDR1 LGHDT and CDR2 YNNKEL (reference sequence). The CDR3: CASSHFPTGGSYGYTF. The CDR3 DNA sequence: TGTGCCAGCAGTCACTTTCCGACAGGGGGCTCCTATGGCTACACCTTC. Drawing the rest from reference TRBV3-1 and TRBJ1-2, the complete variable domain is DTAVSQTPKYLVTQMGNDKSIKCEQNLGHDTMYWYKQDSKKFLKIMFSYNNKELIINETVPNRFSPKSPDKAHLNLHINSLELGDSAVYFCASSHFPTGGSYGYTFGSGTRLTVV.

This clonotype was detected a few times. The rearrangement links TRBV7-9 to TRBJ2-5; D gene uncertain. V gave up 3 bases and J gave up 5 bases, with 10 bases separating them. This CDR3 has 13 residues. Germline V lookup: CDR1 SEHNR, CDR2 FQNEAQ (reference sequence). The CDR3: CASSFLGFETQYF. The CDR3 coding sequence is TGTGCCAGCAGCTTCCTAGGATTCGAGACCCAGTACTTC.

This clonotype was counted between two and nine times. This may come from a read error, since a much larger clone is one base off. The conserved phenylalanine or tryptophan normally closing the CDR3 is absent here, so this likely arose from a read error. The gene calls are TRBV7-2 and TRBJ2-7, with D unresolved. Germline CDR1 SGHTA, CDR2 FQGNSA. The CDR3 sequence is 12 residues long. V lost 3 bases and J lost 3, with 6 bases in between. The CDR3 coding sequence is TGTGCCAGCAGCTTTCTCCGCTACGAGCAGTACCTC. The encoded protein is CASSFLRYEQYL.

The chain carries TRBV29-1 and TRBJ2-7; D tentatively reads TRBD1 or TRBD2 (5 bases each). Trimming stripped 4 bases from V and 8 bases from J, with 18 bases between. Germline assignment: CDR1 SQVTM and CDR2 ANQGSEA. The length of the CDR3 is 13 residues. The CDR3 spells CSVGAGYGEKQYF. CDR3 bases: TGCAGCGTTGGGGCAGGGTACGGGGAGAAGCAGTACTTC.

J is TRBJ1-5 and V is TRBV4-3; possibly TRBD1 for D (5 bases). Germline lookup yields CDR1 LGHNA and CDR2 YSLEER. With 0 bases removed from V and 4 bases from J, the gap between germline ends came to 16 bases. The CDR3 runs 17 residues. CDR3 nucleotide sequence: TGCGCCAGCAGCCAAGATCCCCAGGGCCCCAATAATCAGCCCCAGCATTTT. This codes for CASSQDPQGPNNQPQHF.

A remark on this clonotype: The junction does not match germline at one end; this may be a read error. As DNA, the CDR3 is TGTGCCAGCAGTTTAATATGGACTCCTCCCGACGAGCAGTACTTC. Amino acid sequence: CASSLIWTPPDEQYF. The chain joins TRBV10-1 to TRBJ2-7; possible D gene TRBD2, 5 bases. The V gene's germline CDR1 is WNHNN and CDR2 SYGVQD (reference sequence). The CDR3 has 15 amino acids.

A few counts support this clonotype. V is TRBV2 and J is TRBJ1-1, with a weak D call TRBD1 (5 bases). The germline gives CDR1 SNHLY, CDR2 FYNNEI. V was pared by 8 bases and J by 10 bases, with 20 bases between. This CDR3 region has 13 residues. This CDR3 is CASGRGGVVRAFF. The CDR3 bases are TGTGCCAGCGGGCGGGGGGGAGTGGTTAGAGCTTTCTTT.

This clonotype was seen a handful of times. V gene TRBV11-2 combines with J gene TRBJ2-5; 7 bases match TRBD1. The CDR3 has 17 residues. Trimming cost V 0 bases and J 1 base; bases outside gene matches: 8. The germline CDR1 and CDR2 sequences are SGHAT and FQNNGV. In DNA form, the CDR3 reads TGTGCCAGCAGCTTAGAGTTTTTTAGGACAGGCCAAGAGACCCAGTACTTC. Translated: CASSLEFFRTGQETQYF.

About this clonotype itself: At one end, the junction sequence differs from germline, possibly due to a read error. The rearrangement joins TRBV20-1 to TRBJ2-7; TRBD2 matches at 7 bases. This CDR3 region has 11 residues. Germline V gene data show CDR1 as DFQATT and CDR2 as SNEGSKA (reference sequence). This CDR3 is CSASGDYGQYF. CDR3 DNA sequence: TGCAGTGCTAGCGGGGACTACGGGCAGTACTTC.

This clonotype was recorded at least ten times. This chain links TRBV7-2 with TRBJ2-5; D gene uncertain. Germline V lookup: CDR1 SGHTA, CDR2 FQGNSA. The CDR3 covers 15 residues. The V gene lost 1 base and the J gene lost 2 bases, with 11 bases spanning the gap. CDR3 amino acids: CASSLVVDRQETQYF. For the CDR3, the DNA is TGTGCCAGCAGCTTAGTAGTGGACCGACAAGAGACCCAGTACTTC.